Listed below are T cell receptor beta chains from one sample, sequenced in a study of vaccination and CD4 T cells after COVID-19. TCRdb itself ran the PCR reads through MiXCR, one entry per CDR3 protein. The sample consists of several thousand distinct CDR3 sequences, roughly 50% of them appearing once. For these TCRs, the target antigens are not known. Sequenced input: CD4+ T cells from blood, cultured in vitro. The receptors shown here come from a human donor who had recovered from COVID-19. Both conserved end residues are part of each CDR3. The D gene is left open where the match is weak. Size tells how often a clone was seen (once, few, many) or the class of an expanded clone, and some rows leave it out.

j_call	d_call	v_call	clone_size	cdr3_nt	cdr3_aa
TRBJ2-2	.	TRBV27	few	TGTGCCAGCAGATCAACAGGGCTCGGGGAGCTGTTTTTT	CASRSTGLGELFF
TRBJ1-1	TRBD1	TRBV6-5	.	TGTGCCAGCAGTTACTCCCGCGACAGGGGGAAACGGGGAGCTTTCTTT	CASSYSRDRGKRGAFF
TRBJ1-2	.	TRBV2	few	TGTGCCAGCAGTGAGGTACTGGGATTGGACTATGGCTACACCTTC	CASSEVLGLDYGYTF
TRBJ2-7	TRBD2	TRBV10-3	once	TGTGCCAGTTCAGCGGGAGTTCCCTACGAGCAGTACTTC	CASSAGVPYEQYF
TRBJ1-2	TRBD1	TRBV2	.	TGTGCCAGCAGTCGGGACAGAAACTATGGCTACACCTTC	CASSRDRNYGYTF
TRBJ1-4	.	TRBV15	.	TGTGCCACCAGCAGAGGCGGGGGCAGGGGTGAAAAACTGTTTTTT	CATSRGGGRGEKLFF
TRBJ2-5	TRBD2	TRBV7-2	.	TGTGCCAGCAGCCTCTCTAGGGGCGGGGGGGCCTTGGAGACCCAGTACTTC	CASSLSRGGGALETQYF
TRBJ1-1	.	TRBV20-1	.	TGCAGTGCTAGGAACCAGACCAACACTGAAGCTTTCTTT	CSARNQTNTEAFF
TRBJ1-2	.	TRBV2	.	TGTGCCAGCAGTGGATTGGGAGCGACTAACTATGGCTACACCTTC	CASSGLGATNYGYTF
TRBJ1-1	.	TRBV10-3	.	TGTGCCATCAGTGAGCGTAAAACGGGCTACACTGAAGCTTTCTTT	CAISERKTGYTEAFF
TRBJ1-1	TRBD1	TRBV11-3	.	TGTGCCAGCAGCCCGGGACAGGGAGGTTCTGAAGCTTTCTTT	CASSPGQGGSEAFF
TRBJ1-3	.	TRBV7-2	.	TGTGCCAGCAGCCTAGAGGGAGTCCCGGGCGGAAACACCATATATTTT	CASSLEGVPGGNTIYF
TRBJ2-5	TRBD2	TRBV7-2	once	TGTGCCAGCAGCGTATCTAGCGGGGGGGCCAGTGAGACCCAGTACTTC	CASSVSSGGASETQYF
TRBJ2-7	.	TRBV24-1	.	TGTGCCACCAGTGATGGGGTCGAGCAGTACTTC	CATSDGVEQYF
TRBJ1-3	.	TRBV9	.	TGTGCCAGCAGCCCGCGCCAGGCCTCTGGAAACACCATATATTTT	CASSPRQASGNTIYF
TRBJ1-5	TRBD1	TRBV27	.	TGTGCCAGCTCAGGACAGGGCTGGCAGCCCCAGCATTTT	CASSGQGWQPQHF
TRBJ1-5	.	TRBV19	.	TGCGCCAGTAGTACCACAGGCCCACGCAACTCGAATCAGCCCCAGCATTTT	CASSTTGPRNSNQPQHF
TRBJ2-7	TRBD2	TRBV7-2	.	TGTGCCAGCAGCCCGTCTAGCGGTACCCACGAGCAGTACTTC	CASSPSSGTHEQYF
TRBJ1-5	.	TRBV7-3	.	TGTGCCAGCAGCCAAGGTGTAGGAAGATACAATCAGCCCCAGCATTTT	CASSQGVGRYNQPQHF
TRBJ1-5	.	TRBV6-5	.	TGTGCCAGCAGTTACTCGGGCGGGAATCAGCCCCAGCATTTT	CASSYSGGNQPQHF
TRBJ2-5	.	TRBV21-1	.	TGTGCCAGCAGCCCCCAGAAGGGTCGACAGGGAGGGCAAGAGACCCAGTACTTC	CASSPQKGRQGGQETQYF
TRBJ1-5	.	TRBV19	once	TGTGCCAGTAGTATTATTCCCCGGGACAGCAATCAGCCCCAGCATTTT	CASSIIPRDSNQPQHF
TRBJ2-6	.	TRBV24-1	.	TGTGCCACCAGTGATTTTACAGACTCTGGGGCCAACGTCCTGACTTTC	CATSDFTDSGANVLTF
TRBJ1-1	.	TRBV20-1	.	TGCAGTGCTGGGGGGAGGAACACTGAAGCTTTCTTT	CSAGGRNTEAFF
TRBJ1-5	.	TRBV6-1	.	TGTGCCAGCAGTCCCCAAAGGGGATCAGGGTATAGACAGCCCCAGCATTTT	CASSPQRGSGYRQPQHF
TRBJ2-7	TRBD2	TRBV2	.	TGTGCCAGCAGGGTGGGACTAGCGGGAGCCGCCTACGAGCAGTACTTC	CASRVGLAGAAYEQYF